This section outlines one TCR beta chain sequence together with its context. Germline loops: CDR1 SEHNR, CDR2 FQNEAQ (reference sequence). V lost 5 bases, J lost 9 bases, and 9 bases stayed unmatched. The CDR3 runs to 16 residues. The data stem from a study of blood T cell repertoires in COVID-19. Overall study: T cells, B-cell-depleted T cells, or PBMCs supplied cDNA or gDNA.

Authors' data handling: Reference gene primers were amplified, and this amplification served to estimate nucleated cell counts. Libraries were prepared by immunoSEQ multiplex PCR; TCRdb keeps only in-frame clonotypes and omits some of them. From that table come the V and J calls and clone size; the DNA was used to work out D and trimming. The sample gives over 5,500 clones, roughly four fifths of which show up once; roughly 15% is in the top ten. Sequenced: peripheral blood. J is TRBJ1-6 and V is TRBV7-9; TRBD1 matches 11 bases. This sequence was found in a man between 60 and 75 years old with acute or convalescent COVID-19. CDR3 sequence: CASSRHGTGGFSPLHF. For the CDR3, the DNA is TGTGCCAGCAGCCGACACGGGACAGGGGGTTTTTCACCCCTCCACTTT.